The present entry profiles one T cell receptor (beta chain) with its context. This specimen belongs to a study of cytomegalovirus exposure and HLA in healthy donors. Whole-study context: A previous analysis identified 95 million to 140 million unique TCR beta sequences derived from around 180 million T cells. Of fewer than 450 genotyped donors, 65% to 85% clustered with self-reported Caucasian donors. From donors who were HLA-typed, an early data release held around 80 million unique TCRs.

V gave up 0 bases and J gave up 4 bases; unmatched junction bases: 10. This CDR3 comprises 17 residues. The germline V gene has CDR1 LGHNA and CDR2 YNFKEQ. The PCR was carried out with 60 Vbeta primers and 13 Jbeta primers. Using immunoSEQ multiplex PCR, the repertoire was profiled, and TCRdb retains in-frame clones only, with some absent. The sample has 95,000 to 110,000 clones; approximately 79% are singletons. This clonotype was sampled from a woman aged 40 to 50 in good health and CMV-seropositive. Material for sequencing was PBMCs. This rearrangement joins TRBV4-2 to TRBJ2-5; 8 bases map to TRBD2. CDR3 in amino acids: CASSQDLMEAGGETQYF. In DNA, the CDR3 is TGTGCCAGCAGCCAAGACCTCATGGAGGCGGGGGGAGAGACCCAGTACTTC.